This TCR beta chain was retrieved from a study of CD8 T cells in ankylosing spondylitis. V was pared by 11 bases and J by 2 bases, with 25 bases of the junction left unmatched. The V gene's germline CDR1 is SNHLY and CDR2 FYNNEI. This CDR3 has 19 amino acids. Regarding this clonotype: The antigen is not known.

General study results and limits: Ankylosing spondylitis blood appeared to carry a characteristic TCR beta motif of roughly eight highly homologous variants.

TCRdb called the 5' RACE reads again in MiXCR, with one record for every CDR3 protein. The sample records around 88,000 distinct CDR3 sequences, about 8.8% being singletons. V and J are TRBV2 and TRBJ2-5; 8 bases align to TRBD2. Input material: blood, either unsorted or a sorted T cell fraction (not recorded which). The receptor was derived from a male donor with ankylosing spondylitis or in good health (not recorded which). CDR3 sequence reads: CAFCFVLWRGDPRQETQYF. CDR3 DNA sequence: TGTGCCTTCTGTTTTGTCCTGTGGCGGGGGGACCCTCGTCAAGAGACCCAGTACTTC.